A single sample gave rise to the 32 T cell receptor beta chains below, sequenced in a study of TIL therapy for anti-PD-1-resistant metastatic lung cancer. Time point: pre-treatment sample, taken before nivolumab and TIL therapy. This was the immunoSEQ v3 assay. The repertoire was sequenced with immunoSEQ multiplex PCR; TCRdb's copy has only in-frame clones and lacks some. The table shows under 70,000 clones, with around 90% occurring only once. The sequenced sample was blood, obtained at baseline. These receptors all come from a person between 25 and 80 years old with non-small cell lung cancer.

This chain uses TRBV5-6 with TRBJ1-6; 8 bases map to TRBD1. The germline CDR1 and CDR2 sequences are SGHDT and YYEEEE. The CDR3 is 17 amino acids. With V trimmed by 0 bases and J by 10 bases, 12 bases remained unmatched. The CDR3 loop reads CASSLVGTGTGGSPLHF. CDR3 bases: TGTGCCAGCAGCTTGGTTGGGACAGGAACCGGGGGGTCACCCCTCCACTTT.

V gene TRBV3-1 (or the pseudogene TRBV3-2) combines with J gene TRBJ2-1; D is perhaps TRBD1 (5 bases). This CDR3 spans 15 amino acids. Trimming cost V 4 bases and J 9 bases, with 19 bases left between them. In germline, CDR1 is LGHDT, CDR2 YNNKEL (reference sequence). CDR3 DNA: TGTGCCAGCAGCCTCAACCCCGACAGAGCCCGTGAGCAGTTCTTC. Translation: CASSLNPDRAREQFF.

The V and J genes are TRBV10-2 and TRBJ1-1, with TRBD1 as a possible D gene (5 bases). CDR1 is WSHSY, CDR2 SAAADI, per germline. V shed 1 base and J shed 0 bases, with 9 bases lying between them. The CDR3 loop spans 15 amino acids. The CDR3 here is CASSEFDRLNTEAFF. Written as DNA, the CDR3 is TGCGCCAGCAGTGAGTTTGACAGACTGAACACTGAAGCTTTCTTT.

The chain uses TRBV14 and TRBJ1-2; no clear D. Per germline, CDR1 SGHDN and CDR2 FVKESK. The CDR3 spans 14 residues. Between the trimmed V and J ends, which lost 4 bases and 2 bases, there was a span of 11 bases. CDR3 bases: TGTGCCAGCAGCCCGTTAGGGATAAACTATGGCTACACCTTC. Its translation: CASSPLGINYGYTF.

The chain links TRBV7-2 to TRBJ2-7, with D perhaps TRBD1 (6 bases). V lost 5 bases and J lost 4, with 21 bases in between. The length of the CDR3 is 16 residues. The germline CDR1 and CDR2 sequences are SGHTA and FQGNSA. The DNA of the CDR3 is TGTGCCAGCAGCCCCACAGGGTCTTCGCTTGTATACGAGCAGTACTTC. It yields the protein CASSPTGSSLVYEQYF.

The DNA of the CDR3 is TGCGCCAGCGGCAGAACTAGCGGTATTACCCCTGGGGCCAACGTCCTGACTTTC. Translation gives CASGRTSGITPGANVLTF. The rearrangement links TRBV4-1 to TRBJ2-6; 8 bases match TRBD2. This CDR3 has 18 amino acids. V lost 8 bases to trimming and J lost 2 bases; unmatched junction nucleotides: 14. Germline loops: CDR1 MGHRA, CDR2 YSYEKL.

The chain uses TRBV2 and TRBJ2-7; D possibly corresponds to TRBD1 (5 bases). CDR1 is SNHLY, CDR2 FYNNEI, per germline. The CDR3 consists of 11 residues. V dropped 5 bases and J dropped 4 bases, with 6 bases sitting between them. In DNA form, the CDR3 reads TGTGCCAGCAGTCAGGGTTACGAGCAGTACTTC. It encodes CASSQGYEQYF.

The chain is built from TRBV12-3 or TRBV12-4 and TRBJ1-5; TRBD1 is a possible D gene (5 bases). Between the trimmed V and J ends, which lost 1 base and 5 bases, there was a span of 6 bases. There are 13 residues in the CDR3. CDR3 protein: CASSLVGDQPQHF. CDR3 nucleotide sequence: TGTGCCAGCAGTTTAGTAGGGGATCAGCCCCAGCATTTT.

The chain links TRBV19 to TRBJ1-2; D is perhaps TRBD1 (5 bases). This CDR3 is 12 amino acids long. From germline, CDR1 is LNHDA and CDR2 SQIVND (reference sequence). The V gene lost 4 bases and the J gene lost 7 bases, with 10 bases spanning the gap. CDR3 DNA sequence: TGTGCCAGTAGTAGCAGGGTTTTTGGCTACACCTTC. Its translation: CASSSRVFGYTF.

The chain is built from TRBV28 and TRBJ1-4; the match to TRBD1 covers 12 bases. CDR3 length: 16 residues. The V gene's germline CDR1 is MDHEN and CDR2 SYDVKM. J gave up 7 bases and V 6 bases, and 9 bases lay outside the gene matches. The CDR3 bases are TGTGCCAGCAGACCGGGACAGGGGGCCTGGGGTGAAAAACTGTTTTTT. This translates into CASRPGQGAWGEKLFF.

This clone has just a few counts. V and J are TRBV2 and TRBJ1-1, with D unclear. Trimming cost V 10 bases and J 1 base, with 16 bases left between them. The length of the CDR3 is 14 residues. Germline CDR1 reads SNHLY; CDR2 reads FYNNEI. CDR3 coding DNA: TGTGCCAACCCGGAGGACCCATCGAACACTGAAGCTTTCTTT. This sequence encodes CANPEDPSNTEAFF.

The rearrangement uses TRBV9 and TRBJ1-2, with TRBD1 matching 7 bases. Unmatched junction bases numbered 7, after V lost 4 bases and J lost 4 bases. The CDR3 is made up of 14 amino acids. Germline V lookup: CDR1 SGDLS, CDR2 YYNGEE. In nucleotides, the CDR3 is TGTGCCAGCAGCATACAGGGACAGCCCTATGGCTACACCTTC. Residues: CASSIQGQPYGYTF.

The chain recombines TRBV2 with TRBJ1-2; 11 positions agree with TRBD1. Germline CDR1 SNHLY, CDR2 FYNNEI. The CDR3 length is 16 residues. The V segment lost 2 bases and the J segment 4 bases; nucleotides outside the gene matches: 6. CDR3 bases: TGTGCCAGCAGTGAACTTCCAGGGACAGGGGGCTATGGCTACACCTTC. It is translated as CASSELPGTGGYGYTF.

V gene TRBV7-9 combines with J gene TRBJ2-1; no reliable D call. Trimming stripped 3 bases from V and 5 bases from J, with 8 bases between. The CDR3 loop spans 13 amino acids. Germline assignment: CDR1 SEHNR and CDR2 FQNEAQ (reference sequence). The DNA for the CDR3 is TGTGCCAGCAGCTTTGTACAGAACAATGAGCAGTTCTTC. Translation: CASSFVQNNEQFF.

The J gene is TRBJ1-2, the V gene TRBV9; a weak D match, TRBD1 (5 bases). This CDR3 comprises 13 residues. Per germline, CDR1 SGDLS and CDR2 YYNGEE. V lost 6 bases and J 6 bases, leaving 15 bases between the germline ends. Written as DNA, the CDR3 is TGTGCCAGCACCGACGGGGCGGTTAATGGCTACACCTTC. The encoded protein is CASTDGAVNGYTF.

V is TRBV6-5 and J is TRBJ2-1, with 7 nucleotides matching TRBD2. V shed 5 bases, J shed 9 bases, and the junction held 13 bases outside the gene matches. Germline CDR1 is MNHEY and CDR2 is SVGAGI. This CDR3 is built from 15 residues. The CDR3 DNA reads as TGTGCCAGCAGTCCTTCGAAGGGGACGGGAGGTGAGCAGTTCTTC. It translates to CASSPSKGTGGEQFF.

This chain connects TRBV19 to TRBJ1-2, with TRBD1 identical over 8 bases. This CDR3 contains 15 residues. Germline loops: CDR1 LNHDA, CDR2 SQIVND (reference sequence). The V and J ends lost 3 bases and 5 bases, in that order; junction bases with no gene match: 8. CDR3 region: CASSMQGAPGYGYTF. For the CDR3, the DNA is TGTGCCAGTAGTATGCAGGGGGCGCCGGGGTATGGCTACACCTTC. The full variable domain, its missing parts supplied by reference TRBV19 and TRBJ1-2, is DGGITQSPKYLFRKEGQNVTLSCEQNLNHDAMYWYRQDPGQGLRLIYYSQIVNDFQKGDIAEGYSVSREKKESFPLTVTSAQKNPTAFYLCASSMQGAPGYGYTFGSGTRLTVV.

The chain combines TRBV21-1 with TRBJ2-1; the D call in the table, TRBD1, was not verified against the DNA. TRBV21-1 is described as a pseudogene. The CDR3 runs to 17 residues. Here the CDR3 DNA reads TGTGCCAGCAGCAAAAAACCGGGACACCAATCCTACAATGAGCAGTTCTTC. This gives the protein CASSKKPGHQSYNEQFF.

CDR3 coding DNA: TGCAGCGTTACGGAGACAGGGGGCTCCTACAATGAGCAGTTCTTC. Encoded protein: CSVTETGGSYNEQFF. The rearrangement joins TRBV29-1 to TRBJ2-1, with 9 bases aligning to TRBD1. With 5 bases clipped from V and 0 bases from J, the junction kept 5 bases outside the gene matches. The CDR3 spans 15 residues. Germline CDR1 reads SQVTM; CDR2 reads ANQGSEA.

This chain uses TRBV5-1 with TRBJ1-6, with TRBD1 matching over 8 bases. Germline V gene data show CDR1 as SGHRS and CDR2 as YFSETQ. V shed 4 bases and J 9 bases; nucleotides not matched to a gene: 12. The CDR3 runs 16 residues. The DNA of the CDR3 is TGCGCCAGCAGCCTGACAGGGGACCTGACTTTTTCACCCCTCCACTTT. Translation: CASSLTGDLTFSPLHF.

V and J are TRBV19 and TRBJ2-7; the D gene is possibly TRBD1 (5 bases). The CDR3 is made up of 15 amino acids. The V end lost 3 bases, the J end lost 0 bases, and 12 bases lay between the germline ends. Germline CDR1 is LNHDA and CDR2 is SQIVND (reference sequence). The CDR3 reads CASSMGPGLSYEQYF. The CDR3 nucleotides read TGTGCCAGTAGTATGGGGCCAGGGCTCTCCTACGAGCAGTACTTC.

The chain is built from TRBV5-6 and TRBJ2-3, with 7 bases identical to TRBD2. Losses at the gene ends were 4 bases for V and 6 bases for J; bases not matched to a gene: 2. Germline CDR1 SGHDT, CDR2 YYEEEE. The CDR3 has 12 residues. CDR3 DNA: TGTGCCAGCAGCGGGGGAGGGGATACGCAGTATTTT. Residues: CASSGGGDTQYF.

The chain links TRBV18 to TRBJ1-1; weak D call: TRBD1 (5 bases). Trimming pared 4 bases from V and 4 bases from J, leaving 13 bases between. Germline V gene data show CDR1 as KGHSH and CDR2 as LQKENI. The CDR3 has 14 amino acids. The CDR3 DNA follows: TGTGCCAGCTCACGCGGGGGAGGGACCACTGAAGCTTTCTTT. Protein: CASSRGGGTTEAFF. Together with reference TRBV18 and TRBJ1-1, the CDR3 gives the full variable domain: NAGVMQNPRHLVRRRGQEARLRCSPMKGHSHVYWYRQLPEEGLKFMVYLQKENIIDESGMPKERFSAEFPKEGPSILRIQQVVRGDSAAYFCASSRGGGTTEAFFGQGTRLTVV.

This rearrangement joins TRBV4-1 to TRBJ1-6, with D perhaps matching TRBD1 (5 bases). Trimming pared 4 bases from V and 0 bases from J, leaving 10 bases between. Germline-derived CDR1 and CDR2 are MGHRA and YSYEKL. This CDR3 is 16 amino acids long. CDR3 sequence reads: CASSRDWSSYNSPLHF. CDR3 coding DNA: TGCGCCAGCAGCCGGGACTGGAGCTCCTATAATTCACCCCTCCACTTT.

The rearrangement uses TRBV6-5 and TRBJ2-7, with TRBD2 matching 7 bases. Germline V gives CDR1 MNHEY, CDR2 SVGAGI. This CDR3 is 14 amino acids long. The V and J ends lost 2 bases and 4 bases, in that order; junction bases with no gene match: 5. The CDR3 sequence is CASSYGDYRYEQYF. The CDR3 DNA sequence: TGTGCCAGCAGTTACGGGGACTACCGATACGAGCAGTACTTC.

The CDR3 DNA is TGTGCCAGCAGCCTCCGGTGGAGCGGGGAGACCCAGTACTTC. Translating it yields CASSLRWSGETQYF. This chain uses TRBV9 with TRBJ2-5; possibly TRBD2 for D (6 bases). The CDR3 extends over 14 amino acids. Trimming shortened V by 4 bases and J by 5 bases, and 15 bases separated the two germline ends. Germline-derived CDR1 and CDR2 are SGDLS and YYNGEE.

V gene TRBV30 combines with J gene TRBJ1-1; D not resolved. Trimming removed 5 bases from V and 0 bases from J, with 10 bases in between. In germline, CDR1 is GTSNPN, CDR2 SVGIG (reference sequence). The CDR3 covers 13 residues. In DNA form, the CDR3 reads TGTGCCTGGGGGCGGGCCCTGAACACTGAAGCTTTCTTT. It yields the protein CAWGRALNTEAFF.

The chain is built from TRBV7-6 and TRBJ2-7; tentatively, D is TRBD2 (5 bases). The CDR3 runs 15 residues. The V gene lost 5 bases and the J gene lost 7 bases, with 21 bases spanning the gap. Per germline, CDR1 SGHVS and CDR2 FNYEAQ. The CDR3 DNA reads TGTGCCAGCAGCCTCGAAGGAGGAGGAGTAAGGGAGCAGTACTTC. It yields the protein CASSLEGGGVREQYF.

The V and J genes are TRBV10-3 and TRBJ1-2, with TRBD1 matching 9 bases. The V gene end was trimmed by 6 bases and the J gene end by 3 bases; junction bases not matched to a gene: 20. The CDR3 covers 19 residues. From germline, CDR1 is ENHRY and CDR2 SYGVKD. CDR3: CAISEGRTGGAGQYYGYTF. As DNA, the CDR3 is TGTGCCATCAGCGAAGGCCGAACAGGGGGCGCGGGGCAGTACTATGGCTACACCTTC.

The table lists this clone with a few counts. The V gene is TRBV19, the J gene TRBJ2-2, with 9 bases lining up with TRBD1. V dropped 7 bases and J dropped 3; count of bases not matched to a gene: 9. The CDR3 has 16 amino acids. Germline values: CDR1 LNHDA, CDR2 SQIVND (reference sequence). As DNA, the CDR3 is TGTGCCAGTACTGTACAGGGGGCCATGGACACCGGGGAGCTGTTTTTT. It encodes CASTVQGAMDTGELFF.

The CDR3 reads CASSVASGLYNEQFF. The CDR3 bases are TGTGCCAGTAGTGTGGCTAGCGGGCTCTACAATGAGCAGTTCTTC. This chain connects TRBV19 to TRBJ2-1, with TRBD2 identical over 8 bases. The germline CDR1 and CDR2 sequences are LNHDA and SQIVND (reference sequence). The CDR3 totals 15 residues. V lost 5 bases and J lost 3; bases outside the gene matches: 6.

V is TRBV11-2 and J is TRBJ2-1; either TRBD1 or TRBD2 may supply D (6 bases each). The CDR3 length is 15 residues. The V gene's germline CDR1 is SGHAT and CDR2 FQNNGV. Deletions cut 5 bases from V and 5 bases from J, with 16 bases between. The CDR3 bases are TGTGCCAGCAGCCCCCCTCTAAGGGGGGACAATGAGCAGTTCTTC. It yields the protein CASSPPLRGDNEQFF.